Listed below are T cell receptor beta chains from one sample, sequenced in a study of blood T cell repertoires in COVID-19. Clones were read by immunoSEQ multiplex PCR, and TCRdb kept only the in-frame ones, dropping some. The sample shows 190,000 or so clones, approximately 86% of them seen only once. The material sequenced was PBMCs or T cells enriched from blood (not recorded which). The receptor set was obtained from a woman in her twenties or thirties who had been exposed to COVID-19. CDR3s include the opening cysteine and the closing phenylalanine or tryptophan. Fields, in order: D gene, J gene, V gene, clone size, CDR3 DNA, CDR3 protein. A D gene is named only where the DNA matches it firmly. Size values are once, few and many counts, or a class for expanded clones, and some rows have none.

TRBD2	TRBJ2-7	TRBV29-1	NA	TGCAGCGCCGCGGGGGGGGATTACGAGCAGTACTTC	CSAAGGDYEQYF
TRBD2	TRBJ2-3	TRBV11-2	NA	TGTGCCAGCAGCTCCCTAGCGGGGGGGCCGAATACGCAGTATTTT	CASSSLAGGPNTQYF
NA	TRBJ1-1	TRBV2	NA	TGTGCCAGCAGCCCGACAACTTTCTCGGAAGCTTTCTTT	CASSPTTFSEAFF
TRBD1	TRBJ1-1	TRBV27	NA	TGTGCCAGCAGTAGACGCCCCTTGGACAGGGCGGGCACTGAAGCTTTCTTT	CASSRRPLDRAGTEAFF
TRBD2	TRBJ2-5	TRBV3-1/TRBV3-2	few	TGTGCCAGCAGCCCGTCGCGGGGGGGAGAGACCCAGTACTTC	CASSPSRGGETQYF
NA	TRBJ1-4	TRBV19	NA	TGTGCCAGCCGGGTCCTGAATGGAAAACTGTTTTTT	CASRVLNGKLFF
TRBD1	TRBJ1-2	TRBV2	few	TGTGCCAGCAGTTCCTTTCCGCGACAGGGGGCAGGTGGCTACACCTTC	CASSSFPRQGAGGYTF
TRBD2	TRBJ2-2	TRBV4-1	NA	TGCGCCAGCAGGGTCGGGGAAACGGGGAGGGACGGGGAGCTGTTTTTT	CASRVGETGRDGELFF
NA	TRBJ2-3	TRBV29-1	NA	TGCAGCGTTTCAGCAGGGGTGGGGGATACGCAGTATTTT	CSVSAGVGDTQYF
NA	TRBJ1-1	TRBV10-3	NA	TGTGCCATAGAGGGTGAGGGCACTGAAGCTTTCTTT	CAIEGEGTEAFF
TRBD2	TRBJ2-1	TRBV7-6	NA	TGTGCCAGCAGCCCCGCCGCTAGCGGGGTATATGAGCAGTTCTTC	CASSPAASGVYEQFF
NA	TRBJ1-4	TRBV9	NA	TGTGCCAGCAGCGTAGACGCAGGGTCTAATGAAAAACTGTTTTTT	CASSVDAGSNEKLFF
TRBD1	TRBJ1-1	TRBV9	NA	TGTGCCAGCAGCGTAGAGGCCCACCCAGGGGGCACTGAAGCTTTCTTT	CASSVEAHPGGTEAFF
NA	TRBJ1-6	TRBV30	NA	TGTGCCTGGAAGGACATTAGCTCCTATAATTCACCCCTCCACTTT	CAWKDISSYNSPLHF
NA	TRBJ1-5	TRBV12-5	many	TGTGCTAGTGGTTCCACTCACGCCGGGGATCAGCCCCAGCATTTT	CASGSTHAGDQPQHF
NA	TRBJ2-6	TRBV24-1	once	TGTGCCACCAGTGACACTCCCAGGGGGGCAGGGGCCAACGTCCTGACTTTC	CATSDTPRGAGANVLTF
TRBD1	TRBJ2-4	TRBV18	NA	TGTGCCAGCTCACCGACCCCCGGGACAGGGTTGGCCATTCAGTACTTC	CASSPTPGTGLAIQYF
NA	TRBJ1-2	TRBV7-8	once	TGTGCCAGCAGCCACGGTACGATCGGCTACACCTTC	CASSHGTIGYTF
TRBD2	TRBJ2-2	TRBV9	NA	TGTGCCAGCAGCATCCTAGCGGGGGCCGACACCGGGGAGCTGTTTTTT	CASSILAGADTGELFF
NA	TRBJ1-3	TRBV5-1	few	TGCGCCAGCAGCTTGGTTACCGGGGCCAATCCGGGGGACACCATATATTTT	CASSLVTGANPGDTIYF
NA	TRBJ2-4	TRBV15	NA	TGTGCCACCAGCAGAGACCCGGTCGTGCTACTAGCCAAAAACATTCAGTACTTC	CATSRDPVVLLAKNIQYF
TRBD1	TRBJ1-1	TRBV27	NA	TGTGCCAGCAGTTTATCCAGGGGGACTGAAGCTTTCTTT	CASSLSRGTEAFF
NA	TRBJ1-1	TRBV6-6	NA	TGTGCCAGCAGTTCCGACAGGAGGAACACTGAAGCTTTCTTT	CASSSDRRNTEAFF
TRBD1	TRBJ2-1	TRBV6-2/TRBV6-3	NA	TGTGCCAGCAGTTCCCCTCGACAGGGTTACGATGAGCAGTTCTTC	CASSSPRQGYDEQFF
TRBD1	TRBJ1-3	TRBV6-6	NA	TGTGCCAGCAGTCTCAAAGGGCGGGCTGGACAGGGGATTGGAAACACCATATATTTT	CASSLKGRAGQGIGNTIYF
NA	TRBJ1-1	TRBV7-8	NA	TGTGCCAGCAGCTTATCAGAAATGAACACTGAAGCTTTCTTT	CASSLSEMNTEAFF
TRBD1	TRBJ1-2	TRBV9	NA	TGTGCCAGCAGTCGACAGGGCGGCGACTATGGCTACACCTTC	CASSRQGGDYGYTF